The sequence of this T cell receptor (beta chain) was determined in a study of regulatory T cells in long-lasting Graves disease. This sample's time point: persistent/refractory GD, antithyroid drugs over 5 years with positive TRAb. Construction of the TCR library relied on RNA isolated from PBMCs. Arm-PCR of CDR3 regions and iRepertoire HTBI primers were the basis on which TCR beta libraries were built. TCRdb processed the multiplex PCR reads anew with MiXCR; each CDR3 protein has one entry. The data hold a few hundred thousand distinct CDR3 sequences, with roughly 23% observed a single time. Between the trimmed V and J ends, which lost 4 bases and 1 base, there was a span of 14 bases. CDR3 length: 16 amino acids. Germline-derived CDR1 and CDR2 are SGHRS and YFSETQ.

The source of this sequence is a female donor with Graves disease. The gene calls are TRBV5-1 and TRBJ2-2; tentative D call: TRBD1 (6 bases). The source was peripheral blood mononuclear cells (PBMCs), collected when the disease was refractory, from a patient treated with antithyroid drugs. CDR3 in DNA: TGCGCCAGCAGCAGCCACGGGACATTGAACACCGGGGAGCTGTTTTTT. Residues: CASSSHGTLNTGELFF.